This T cell receptor (beta chain) stems from a study of shared clonotypes between healthy human individuals. The CDR3 loop spans 10 amino acids. Germline values: CDR1 MDHEN, CDR2 SYDVKM. Trimming stripped 4 bases from V and 10 bases from J, with 6 bases between. Only in-frame clones appear in the TCRdb table, and some are missing; sequencing was by immunoSEQ multiplex PCR. The data show 2,500,000 or so clones, around nine tenths seen once. The chain couples TRBV28 to TRBJ2-3, with D uncertain. The TCR originated in a man younger than 35 in good health. Sequenced sample: naive CD4+ T cells sorted from blood. The subset denotes: CD45RA+ positively selected. The CDR3 DNA reads as TGTGCCAGCAGTTCCCTAGCGCAGTATTTT. Amino acids: CASSSLAQYF.